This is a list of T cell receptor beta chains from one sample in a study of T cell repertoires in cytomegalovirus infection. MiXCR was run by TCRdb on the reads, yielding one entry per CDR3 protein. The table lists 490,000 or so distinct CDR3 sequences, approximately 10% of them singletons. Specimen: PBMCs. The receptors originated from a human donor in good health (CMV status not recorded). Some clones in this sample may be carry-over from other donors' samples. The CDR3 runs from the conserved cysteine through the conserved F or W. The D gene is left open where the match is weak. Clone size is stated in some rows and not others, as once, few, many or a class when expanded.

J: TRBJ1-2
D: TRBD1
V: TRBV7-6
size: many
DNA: TGTGCCAGCAGCTTAGATCAATCAGGGGGCCAAAACTATGGCTACACCTTC
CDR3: CASSLDQSGGQNYGYTF

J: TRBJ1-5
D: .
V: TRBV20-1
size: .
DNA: TGCAGTGCTAGTACTAGGAATCAGCCCCAGCATTTT
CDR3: CSASTRNQPQHF

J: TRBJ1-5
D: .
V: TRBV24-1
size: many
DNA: TGTGCCACCAGTGACCCAAAGTCGGACCAGCCCCAGCATTTT
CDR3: CATSDPKSDQPQHF

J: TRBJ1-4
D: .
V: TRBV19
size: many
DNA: TGTGCCACCCTTAGGAGACCTCGAGAAAAACTGTTTTTT
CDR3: CATLRRPREKLFF

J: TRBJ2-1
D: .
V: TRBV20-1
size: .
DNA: TGCAGTGCTCCGAGTGGCAATGAGCAGTTCTTC
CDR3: CSAPSGNEQFF

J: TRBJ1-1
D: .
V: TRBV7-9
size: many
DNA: TGTGCCAGCAGCCTCAGGACGGAGGGTTATAGAGCTTTCTTT
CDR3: CASSLRTEGYRAFF

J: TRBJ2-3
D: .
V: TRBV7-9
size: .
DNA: TGTGCCAGCACGCAGGGGCAAAGCACAGATACGCAGTATTTT
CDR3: CASTQGQSTDTQYF

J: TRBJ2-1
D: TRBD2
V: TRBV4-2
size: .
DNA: TGTGCCAGCAGCCAAGAATTCCTAGCGGCGAGCGACAATGAGCAGTTCTTC
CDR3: CASSQEFLAASDNEQFF

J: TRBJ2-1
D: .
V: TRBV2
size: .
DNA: TGTGCCAGCAGCGCAGGCGTCTCCTCCTACAATGAGCAGTTCTTC
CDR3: CASSAGVSSYNEQFF

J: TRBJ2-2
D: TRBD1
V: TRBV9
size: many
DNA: TGTGCCAGCAGCTTGGACAGGGTCGGCACCGGGGAGCTGTTTTTT
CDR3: CASSLDRVGTGELFF

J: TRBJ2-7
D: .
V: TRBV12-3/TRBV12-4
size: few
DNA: TGTGCCAGCCGGACGATGGGGACCTACGAGCAGTACTTC
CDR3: CASRTMGTYEQYF

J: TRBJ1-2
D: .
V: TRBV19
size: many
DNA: TGTGCCAGTAGTATAGCCCCCGCCCGGGACTATGGCTACACCTTC
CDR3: CASSIAPARDYGYTF

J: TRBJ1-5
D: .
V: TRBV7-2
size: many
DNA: TGTGCCAGCAGCTTATTTCAGGGGAGTCAGCCCCAGCATTTT
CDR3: CASSLFQGSQPQHF

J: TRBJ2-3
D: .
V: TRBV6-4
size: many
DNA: TGTGCCAGCAGGGGACCTAGCACAGATACGCAGTATTTT
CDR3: CASRGPSTDTQYF

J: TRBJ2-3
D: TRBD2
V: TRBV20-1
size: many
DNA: TGCAGTGCTAGGCTAGCGGGAGTAACTAGCACAGATACGCAGTATTTT
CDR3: CSARLAGVTSTDTQYF

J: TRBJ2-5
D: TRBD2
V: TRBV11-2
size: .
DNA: TGTGCCAGCAGCTGGCAGCGGGGCCGCCAAGAGACCCAGTACTTC
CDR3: CASSWQRGRQETQYF

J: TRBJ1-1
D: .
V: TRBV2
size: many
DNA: TGTGCCAGCAGTGTACAAGGGTTTGGCACTGAAGCTTTCTTT
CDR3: CASSVQGFGTEAFF

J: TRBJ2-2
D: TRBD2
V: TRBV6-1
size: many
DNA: TGTGCCAGCAGTACAAGCGGACTAGGCAAAACCGGGGAGCTGTTTTTT
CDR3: CASSTSGLGKTGELFF

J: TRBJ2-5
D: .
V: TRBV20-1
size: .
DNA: TGCAGTGCTGCGGGACACCTCCAAGAGACCCAGTACTTC
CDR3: CSAAGHLQETQYF

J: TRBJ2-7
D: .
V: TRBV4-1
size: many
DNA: TGCGCCAGCAGTCCTACGGGGTCCACCTACGAGCAGTACTTC
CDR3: CASSPTGSTYEQYF

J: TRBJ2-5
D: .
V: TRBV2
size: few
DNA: TGTGCCAGCACCCCAAAGGTATCGGGTCGGGAGACCCAGTACTTC
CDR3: CASTPKVSGRETQYF

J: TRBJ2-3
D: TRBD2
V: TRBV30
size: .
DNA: TGTGCCTGGAGTACGCCCCGGACTAGCCCAAGCACAGATACGCAGTATTTT
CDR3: CAWSTPRTSPSTDTQYF

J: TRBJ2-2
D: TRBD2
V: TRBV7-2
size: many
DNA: TGTGCCAGCAGCTCAGGGACTAGCGGATACACCGGGGAGCTGTTTTTT
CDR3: CASSSGTSGYTGELFF

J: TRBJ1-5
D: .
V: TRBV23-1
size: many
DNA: TGCGCCAGCCCCCCCGCCGGCGGTAGCAATCAGCCCCAGCATTTT
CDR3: CASPPAGGSNQPQHF

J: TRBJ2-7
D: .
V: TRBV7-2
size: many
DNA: TGTGCCAGCAGCTACGGGACTTACGAGCAGTACTTC
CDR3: CASSYGTYEQYF

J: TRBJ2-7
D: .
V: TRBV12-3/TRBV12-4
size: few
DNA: TGTGCCAGCAGTTTCAGGCGTATGGGCGAGCAGTACTTC
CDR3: CASSFRRMGEQYF

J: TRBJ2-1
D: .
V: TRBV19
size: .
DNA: TGTGCCAGTAGTCCATATGGACGCTCGGATTACGATGAGCAGTTCTTC
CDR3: CASSPYGRSDYDEQFF

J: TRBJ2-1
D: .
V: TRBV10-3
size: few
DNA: TGTGCCATCAGTGAAGGGCTGCGGTACGATGAGCAGTTCTTC
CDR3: CAISEGLRYDEQFF

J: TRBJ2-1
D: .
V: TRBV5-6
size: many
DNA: TGTGCCAGCAGCTTGGCCCTTGAAGGGTTATGGGAGCAGTTCTTC
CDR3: CASSLALEGLWEQFF

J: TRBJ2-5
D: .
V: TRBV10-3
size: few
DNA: TGTGCCATCAGTGAGTCGAGGCTAGCAGTCAGAGAGACCCAGTACTTC
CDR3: CAISESRLAVRETQYF

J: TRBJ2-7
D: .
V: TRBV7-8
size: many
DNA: TGTGCCAGCACCCCGACGGGGACTCTAGGTGCCGAGCAGTACTTC
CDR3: CASTPTGTLGAEQYF

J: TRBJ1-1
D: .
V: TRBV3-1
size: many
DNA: TGTGCCAGCAGCCAAGAGGCCCGGCGGACTGAAGCTTTCTTT
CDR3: CASSQEARRTEAFF

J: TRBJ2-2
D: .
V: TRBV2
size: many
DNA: TGTGCCAGCAGACCCGACAGGCTTACCGGGGAGCTGTTTTTT
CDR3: CASRPDRLTGELFF

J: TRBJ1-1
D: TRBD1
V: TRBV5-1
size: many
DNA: TGCGCCAGCACCCGGACAGGAGCCGCAAAGAACACTGAAGCTTTCTTT
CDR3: CASTRTGAAKNTEAFF

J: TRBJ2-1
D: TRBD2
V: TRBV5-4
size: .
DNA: TGTGCCAGCAGCTTTGTTCGTTCTAGCGGGACCAATGAGCAGTTCTTC
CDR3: CASSFVRSSGTNEQFF

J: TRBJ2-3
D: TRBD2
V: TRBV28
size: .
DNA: TGTGCCAGCACGGTCGGCAGCGGGAGATTGGATACGCAGTATTTT
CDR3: CASTVGSGRLDTQYF

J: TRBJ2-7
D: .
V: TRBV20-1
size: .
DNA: TGCAGTGCTTTTCCCCCAGGGGATTACGAGCAGTACTTC
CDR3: CSAFPPGDYEQYF

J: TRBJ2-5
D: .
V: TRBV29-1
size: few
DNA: TGCAGCGTAGAACCGACATTACAAGAGACCCAGTACTTC
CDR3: CSVEPTLQETQYF

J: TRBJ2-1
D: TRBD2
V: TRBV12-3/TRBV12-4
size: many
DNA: TGTGCCAGCAGCGCCGAACTAGCGGGGGGCGGCGATGAGCAGTTCTTC
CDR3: CASSAELAGGGDEQFF

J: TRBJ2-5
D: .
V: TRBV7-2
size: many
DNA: TGTGCCAGCAGCTTGATGGGGGCCCAGTACTTC
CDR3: CASSLMGAQYF

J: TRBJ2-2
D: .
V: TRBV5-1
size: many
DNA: TGCGCCAGCAATGTCCAGACAGGACTAACCGGGGAGCTGTTTTTT
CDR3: CASNVQTGLTGELFF

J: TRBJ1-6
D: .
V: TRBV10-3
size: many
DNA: TGTGCCATCAGCGGGACGGCGAGCTCCTATAATTCACCCCTCCACTTT
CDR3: CAISGTASSYNSPLHF

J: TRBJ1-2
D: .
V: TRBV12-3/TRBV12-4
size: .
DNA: TGTGCCAGCAGTTTCTCAATCAACTATGGCTACACCTTC
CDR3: CASSFSINYGYTF